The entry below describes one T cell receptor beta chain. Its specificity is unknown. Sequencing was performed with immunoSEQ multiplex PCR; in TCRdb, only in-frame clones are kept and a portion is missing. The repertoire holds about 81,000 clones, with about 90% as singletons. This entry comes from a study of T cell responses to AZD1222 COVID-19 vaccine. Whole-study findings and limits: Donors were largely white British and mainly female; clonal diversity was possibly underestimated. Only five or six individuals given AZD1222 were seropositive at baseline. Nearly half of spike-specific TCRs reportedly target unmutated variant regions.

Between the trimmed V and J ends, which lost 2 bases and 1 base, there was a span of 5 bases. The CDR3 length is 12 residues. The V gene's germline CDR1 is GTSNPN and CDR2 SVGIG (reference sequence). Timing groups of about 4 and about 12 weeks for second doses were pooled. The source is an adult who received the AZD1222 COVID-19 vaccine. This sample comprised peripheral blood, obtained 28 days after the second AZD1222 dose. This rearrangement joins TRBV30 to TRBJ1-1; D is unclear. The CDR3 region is CAWSLANTEAFF. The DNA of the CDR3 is TGTGCCTGGAGTTTAGCGAACACTGAAGCTTTCTTT.